This TCR beta chain comes out of a study of T-cell memory formation after mild COVID-19. This clonotype was counted a few times. CDR1 and CDR2 (germline): DFQATT, SNEGSKA (reference sequence). The CDR3 totals 13 residues. V dropped 1 base and J dropped 11 bases, with 14 bases sitting between them. A single record per CDR3 protein comes from TCRdb applying MiXCR to the 5' RACE reads. The table lists 450,000 to 650,000 distinct CDR3 sequences, about 20% of them singletons. The chain couples TRBV20-1 to TRBJ2-2; possible D gene TRBD1, 5 bases. Material for sequencing was PBMCs or a T cell subset sorted from them (not recorded which). The receptor comes from an adult woman who had mild COVID-19 (a few samples of this study predate the infection). Cell type and time point are not known. CDR3 DNA sequence: TGCAGTGCTAGAGGGCCGCAGGGCCCAGAGCTGTTTTTT. It codes for CSARGPQGPELFF.